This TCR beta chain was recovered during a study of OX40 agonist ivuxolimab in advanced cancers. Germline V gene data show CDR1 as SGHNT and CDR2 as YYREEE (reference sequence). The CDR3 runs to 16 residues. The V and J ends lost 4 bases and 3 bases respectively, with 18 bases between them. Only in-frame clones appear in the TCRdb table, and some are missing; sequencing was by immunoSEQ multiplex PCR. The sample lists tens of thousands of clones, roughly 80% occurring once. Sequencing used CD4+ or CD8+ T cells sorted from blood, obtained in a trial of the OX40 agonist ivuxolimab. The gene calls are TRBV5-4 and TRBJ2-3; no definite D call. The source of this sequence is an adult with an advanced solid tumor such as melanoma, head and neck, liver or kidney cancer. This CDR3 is CASSHNRASGTDTQYF. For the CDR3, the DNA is TGTGCCAGCAGCCATAACCGGGCCTCCGGGACAGATACGCAGTATTTT.